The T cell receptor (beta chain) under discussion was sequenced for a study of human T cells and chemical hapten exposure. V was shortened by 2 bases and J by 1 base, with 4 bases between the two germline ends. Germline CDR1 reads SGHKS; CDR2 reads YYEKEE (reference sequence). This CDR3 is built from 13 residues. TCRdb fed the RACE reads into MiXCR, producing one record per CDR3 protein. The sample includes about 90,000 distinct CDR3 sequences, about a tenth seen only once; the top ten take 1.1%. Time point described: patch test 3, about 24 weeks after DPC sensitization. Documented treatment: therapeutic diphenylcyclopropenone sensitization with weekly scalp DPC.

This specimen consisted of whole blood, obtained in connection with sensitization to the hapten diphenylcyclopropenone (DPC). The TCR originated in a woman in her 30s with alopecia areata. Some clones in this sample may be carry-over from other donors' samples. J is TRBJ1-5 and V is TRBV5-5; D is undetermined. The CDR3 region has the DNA TGTGCCAGCAGCTTCAACAGCAATCAGCCCCAGCATTTT. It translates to CASSFNSNQPQHF.